This TCR beta chain appears in the sequencing data of a study of response to subunit inactivated influenza vaccine. Study-wide results and caveats: There was a suggestion from the authors that each seasonal influenza vaccination recruits few new T cells.

Trimming took 4 bases from V and 3 from J; bases not matched to a gene: 8. The CDR3 is 15 amino acids. Germline V gives CDR1 SGHNT, CDR2 YYREEE (reference sequence). One entry per CDR3 protein, called by TCRdb with MiXCR from the RT-PCR reads. The sample records 500,000 to 600,000 distinct CDR3 sequences, 10% to 15% being singletons. In its sample, this clonotype was seen a few times. Antigen: not known. Material: PBMCs from blood, obtained about 6 weeks after vaccination. The chain uses TRBV5-4 and TRBJ2-3; TRBD1 matches at 7 bases. The source of this sequence is a man in his fifties or sixties who received an inactivated influenza vaccine. CDR3 DNA sequence: TGTGCCAGCAGCCGAACAGGGGCGCGTACAGATACGCAGTATTTT. Its protein product is CASSRTGARTDTQYF.